This T cell receptor (beta chain) was observed in a study of response to subunit inactivated influenza vaccine. Findings of the study overall: Only a handful of new T cells, the authors suggested, are recruited with each seasonal influenza vaccination.

A single record per CDR3 protein comes from TCRdb applying MiXCR to the RT-PCR reads. This sample yields more than 600,000 distinct CDR3 sequences, of which under 20% are seen a single time; about 11% belongs to the top ten. Germline trimming cut 2 bases from V and 7 bases from J; bases unmatched to any gene: 4. CDR3 length: 13 residues. The germline gives CDR1 MNHEY, CDR2 SVGAGI. Of note for this clonotype: Its antigen is unidentified.

V gene TRBV6-5 combines with J gene TRBJ1-1, with 7 bases aligning to TRBD1. This receptor was obtained from a man aged 50 to 60 who received an inactivated influenza vaccine. The sequences come from PBMCs from blood, collected 4 to 6 days after vaccination. The CDR3 nucleotides are TGTGCCAGCAGTTACCAACCAGGGGGTGAAGCTTTCTTT. Translation gives CASSYQPGGEAFF.